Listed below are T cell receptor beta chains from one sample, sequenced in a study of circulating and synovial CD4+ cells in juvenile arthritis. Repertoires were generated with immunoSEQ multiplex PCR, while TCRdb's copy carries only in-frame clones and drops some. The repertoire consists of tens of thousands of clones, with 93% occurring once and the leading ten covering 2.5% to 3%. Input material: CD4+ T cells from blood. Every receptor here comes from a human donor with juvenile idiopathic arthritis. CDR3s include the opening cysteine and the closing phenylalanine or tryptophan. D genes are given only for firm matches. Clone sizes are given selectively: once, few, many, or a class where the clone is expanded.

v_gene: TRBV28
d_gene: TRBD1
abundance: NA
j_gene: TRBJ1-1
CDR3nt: TGTGCCAGCAGACAGAGGACAGGGTGGGACACTGAAGCTTTCTTT
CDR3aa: CASRQRTGWDTEAFF

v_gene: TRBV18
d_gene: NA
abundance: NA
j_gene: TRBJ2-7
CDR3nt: TGTGCCAGCTCACCACCGTCGATAGCGACCTACGAGCAGTACTTC
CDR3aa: CASSPPSIATYEQYF

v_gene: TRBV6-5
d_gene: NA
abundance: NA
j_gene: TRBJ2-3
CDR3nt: TGTGCCAGCAGTTACCGCAGATCCACAGATACGCAGTATTTT
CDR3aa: CASSYRRSTDTQYF

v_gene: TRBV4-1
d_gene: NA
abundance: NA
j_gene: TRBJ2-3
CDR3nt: TGCGCCAGCAGCCAAGATCAGGCGACCACAGATACGCAGTATTTT
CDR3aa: CASSQDQATTDTQYF

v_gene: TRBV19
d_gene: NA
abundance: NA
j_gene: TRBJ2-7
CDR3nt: TGTGCCAGTAGTTCCAGGTACGAGCAGTACTTC
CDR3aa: CASSSRYEQYF

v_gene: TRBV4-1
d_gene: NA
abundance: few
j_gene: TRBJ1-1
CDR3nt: TGCGCCAGCAGCATTAAACTCGGACAGCCGAACACTGAAGCTTTCTTT
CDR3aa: CASSIKLGQPNTEAFF

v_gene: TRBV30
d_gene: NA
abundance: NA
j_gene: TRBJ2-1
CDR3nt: TGTGCCTGGACGATCCCGAACGGCTACAATGAGCAGTTCTTC
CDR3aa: CAWTIPNGYNEQFF

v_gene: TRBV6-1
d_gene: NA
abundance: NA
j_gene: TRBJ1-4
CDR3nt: TGTGCCAGCAGTGGACGCGGCAGGGCAACTAATGAAAAACTGTTTTTT
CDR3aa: CASSGRGRATNEKLFF

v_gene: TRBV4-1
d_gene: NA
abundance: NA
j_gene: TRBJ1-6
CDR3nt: TGCGCCAGCAGCCAGGGGACGGGGGGAGTTCAGAATTCACCCCTCCACTTT
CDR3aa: CASSQGTGGVQNSPLHF

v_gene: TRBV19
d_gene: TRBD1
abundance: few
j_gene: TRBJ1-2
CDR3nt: TGTGCCAGCTGCCGGGACAGGGGGGGGCGTGGCTACACCTTC
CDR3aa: CASCRDRGGRGYTF

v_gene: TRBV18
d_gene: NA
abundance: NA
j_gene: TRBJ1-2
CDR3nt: TGTGCCAGCTCCCAGGCTGGACAGCCTAACTATGGCTACACCTTC
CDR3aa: CASSQAGQPNYGYTF

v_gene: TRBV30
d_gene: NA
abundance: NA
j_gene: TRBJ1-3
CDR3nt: TGTGCCTGGAGTAGGCAGGGCCGGCCTGGAAACACCATATATTTT
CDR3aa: CAWSRQGRPGNTIYF

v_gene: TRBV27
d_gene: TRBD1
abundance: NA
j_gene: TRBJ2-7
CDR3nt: TGTGCCAGCAGTTTATTACAGGGGGCTGGCGAGCAGTACTTC
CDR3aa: CASSLLQGAGEQYF

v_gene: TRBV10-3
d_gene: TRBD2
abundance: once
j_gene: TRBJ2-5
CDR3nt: TGTGCCACGGGGACTAGCGCGCTTCAAGAGACCCAGTACTTC
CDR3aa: CATGTSALQETQYF

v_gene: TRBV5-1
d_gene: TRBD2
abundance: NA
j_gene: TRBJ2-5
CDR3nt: TGCGCCAGCAGCTTGGACGCGGGAGGAGAGACCCAGTACTTC
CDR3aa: CASSLDAGGETQYF

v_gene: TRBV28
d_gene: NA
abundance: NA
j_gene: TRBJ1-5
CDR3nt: TGTGCCAGCAGTTTTGGCCCTTACCAGCCCCAGCATTTT
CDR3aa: CASSFGPYQPQHF

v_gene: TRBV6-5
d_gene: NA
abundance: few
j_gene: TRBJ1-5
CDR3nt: TGTGCCAGCAGTTACTCGGCAGGGAATAGCAATCAGCCCCAGCATTTT
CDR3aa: CASSYSAGNSNQPQHF

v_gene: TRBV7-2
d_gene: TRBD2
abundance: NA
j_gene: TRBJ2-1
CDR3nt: TGTGCCAGCAGCTTAGAGCGCCTAGCGGGAGTGCTCTACAATGAGCAGTTCTTC
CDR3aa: CASSLERLAGVLYNEQFF

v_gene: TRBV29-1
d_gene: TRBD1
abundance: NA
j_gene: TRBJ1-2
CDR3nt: TGCAGCGTTGTGACAGGGGTAAACTATGGCTACACCTTC
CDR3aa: CSVVTGVNYGYTF

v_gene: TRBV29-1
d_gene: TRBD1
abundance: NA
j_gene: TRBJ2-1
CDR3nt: TGCAGCGTTGTGGGACGGACAGGGAAGCTCTTC
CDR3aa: CSVVGRTGKLF